Each of the 24 T cell receptor beta chains below was sequenced from the same sample in a study of blood T cell repertoires in COVID-19. Libraries were prepared by immunoSEQ multiplex PCR; TCRdb keeps only in-frame clonotypes and omits some of them. The sample has roughly 250,000 clones; around 82% are singletons. Sequencing was carried out using peripheral blood. The receptors come from a woman of 80 years or more with active or convalescent COVID-19.

The CDR3 nucleotides read TGCGCCAGCAGGCCGACTAGCGTCCAAGAGACCCAGTACTTC. The encoded protein is CASRPTSVQETQYF. The genes are TRBV5-1 and TRBJ2-5; 8 nucleotides align to TRBD2. J was trimmed by 1 base and V by 5 bases; bases with no gene match: 4. The CDR3 has 14 amino acids. Germline CDR1 is SGHRS and CDR2 is YFSETQ. The full variable domain, its missing parts supplied by reference TRBV5-1 and TRBJ2-5, is KAGVTQTPRYLIKTRGQQVTLSCSPISGHRSVSWYQQTPGQGLQFLFEYFSETQRNKGNFPGRFSGRQFSNSRSEMNVSTLELGDSALYLCASRPTSVQETQYFGPGTRLLVL.

The chain recombines TRBV2 with TRBJ1-4, with D perhaps matching TRBD1 (6 bases). Between the trimmed V and J ends, which lost 5 bases and 5 bases, there was a span of 12 bases. This CDR3 has 14 residues. From germline, CDR1 is SNHLY and CDR2 FYNNEI. The CDR3 sequence: CASSRGAGNEKLFF. CDR3 coding DNA: TGTGCCAGCAGTCGGGGGGCGGGAAATGAAAAACTGTTTTTT.

The V call is TRBV28, the J call TRBJ2-3; maybe TRBD2 (6 bases). Trimming cost V 3 bases and J 9 bases, with 13 bases left between them. CDR3 length equals 13 residues. Per the germline V gene, CDR1 is MDHEN and CDR2 is SYDVKM. The CDR3 sequence is CASSLGTPETQYF. The DNA for the CDR3 is TGTGCCAGCAGTTTGGGGACTCCTGAAACGCAGTATTTT.

The chain is built from TRBV19 and TRBJ1-2; 8 bases line up with TRBD1. Trimming took 3 bases from V and 5 from J; bases not matched to a gene: 17. CDR3 size: 18 residues. CDR1 and CDR2 (germline): LNHDA, SQIVND (reference sequence). DNA of the CDR3: TGTGCCAGTAGTATGGGCCCGACAGGGGCTGCCTGGAAATATGGCTACACCTTC. Encoded protein: CASSMGPTGAAWKYGYTF.

V is TRBV30 and J is TRBJ1-1; possible D gene TRBD1, 6 bases. The germline CDR1 and CDR2 sequences are GTSNPN and SVGIG (reference sequence). This CDR3 is 13 amino acids long. V shed 4 bases and J shed 5 bases, with 14 bases lying between them. The DNA of the CDR3 is TGTGCCTGGAACCGACAGAGGGGGACTGAAGCTTTCTTT. It yields the protein CAWNRQRGTEAFF.

Remarks on this clone: Other DNA sequences within the sample encode an identical CDR3. The CDR3 loop is CASSESSGTYNEQFF. DNA of the CDR3: TGTGCCAGCAGTGAAAGTAGCGGGACCTACAATGAGCAGTTCTTC. The chain joins TRBV6-1 to TRBJ2-1; TRBD2 aligns across 8 bases. In germline, CDR1 is MNHNS, CDR2 SASEGT. V dropped 2 bases and J dropped 2; count of bases not matched to a gene: 2. The CDR3 loop spans 15 amino acids.

This chain connects TRBV27 to TRBJ1-2; 10 positions agree with TRBD1. Germline CDR1 and CDR2: MNHEY and SMNVEV (reference sequence). V trimming: 6 bases; J trimming: 3 bases; junction bases outside the gene matches: 7. There are 15 residues in the CDR3. CDR3 sequence (DNA): TGTGCCAGCAGAGAGCCGGGACAGGGGTACTATGGCTACACCTTC. Translation gives CASREPGQGYYGYTF.

DNA of the CDR3: TGTGCCACCAGTACAAACCGCTATAGGACAGGGGAAGAGACCCAGTACTTC. Protein: CATSTNRYRTGEETQYF. The V gene is TRBV15, the J gene TRBJ2-5; 9 nucleotides agree with TRBD1. After removal of 6 bases from V and 3 bases from J, the junction contained 14 bases not matched to a gene. This CDR3 region has 17 residues. The V gene's germline CDR1 is LNHNV and CDR2 YYDKDF (reference sequence).

The chain couples TRBV19 to TRBJ2-1; TRBD2 aligns across 10 bases. The V gene's germline CDR1 is LNHDA and CDR2 SQIVND (reference sequence). After removal of 7 bases from V and 0 bases from J, the junction contained 9 bases not matched to a gene. This CDR3 region has 17 residues. For the CDR3, the DNA is TGTGCCAGTACGCGGACTAGCGGACGACTCTCCTACAATGAGCAGTTCTTC. Translating gives CASTRTSGRLSYNEQFF.

The rearrangement uses TRBV19 and TRBJ1-2; 10 positions agree with TRBD1. Germline V gene data show CDR1 as LNHDA and CDR2 as SQIVND (reference sequence). The CDR3 totals 15 residues. Unmatched junction bases numbered 7, after V lost 6 bases and J lost 3 bases. DNA for the CDR3: TGTGCCAGTAGGGACAGGGGGAGGATTGACTATGGCTACACCTTC. It is translated as CASRDRGRIDYGYTF. The entire variable domain, with the rest obtained from reference TRBV19 and TRBJ1-2, is as follows: DGGITQSPKYLFRKEGQNVTLSCEQNLNHDAMYWYRQDPGQGLRLIYYSQIVNDFQKGDIAEGYSVSREKKESFPLTVTSAQKNPTAFYLCASRDRGRIDYGYTFGSGTRLTVV.

This clone was seen a single time. This chain links TRBV5-1 with TRBJ2-5; tentatively, D is TRBD2 (6 bases). Germline assignment: CDR1 SGHRS and CDR2 YFSETQ. V lost 4 bases to trimming and J lost 4 bases, with 14 bases between them. This CDR3 is 14 amino acids long. In DNA form, the CDR3 reads TGCGCCAGCAGCGGTTCTGTAGCGGCAGAGACCCAGTACTTC. Translating gives CASSGSVAAETQYF. Based on the CDR3 plus reference TRBV5-1 and TRBJ2-5, the full variable domain is KAGVTQTPRYLIKTRGQQVTLSCSPISGHRSVSWYQQTPGQGLQFLFEYFSETQRNKGNFPGRFSGRQFSNSRSEMNVSTLELGDSALYLCASSGSVAAETQYFGPGTRLLVL.

The chain has TRBV24-1 and TRBJ2-3, with D possibly being TRBD2 (5 bases). V was shortened by 7 bases and J by 0 bases, with 10 bases between the two germline ends. The germline V gene has CDR1 KGHDR and CDR2 SFDVKD. The CDR3 extends over 14 amino acids. CDR3 nucleotide sequence: TGTGCCACCAGACGGGATGCTAGCACAGATACGCAGTATTTT. Translating gives CATRRDASTDTQYF.

The V call is TRBV11-2, the J call TRBJ1-5; 7 bases align to TRBD1. J was trimmed by 4 bases and V by 1 base; bases with no gene match: 7. CDR1 and CDR2 (germline): SGHAT, FQNNGV. The CDR3 is 16 amino acids. The CDR3: CASSLGRDSYNQPQHF. Here the CDR3 DNA reads TGTGCCAGCAGCTTAGGCCGGGACAGCTATAATCAGCCCCAGCATTTT.

The V and J genes are TRBV7-9 and TRBJ2-7; TRBD2 agrees at 11 bases. CDR1 is SEHNR, CDR2 FQNEAQ, per germline (reference sequence). Germline trimming cut 5 bases from V and 0 bases from J; bases unmatched to any gene: 3. The CDR3 extends over 15 amino acids. CDR3: CASSIGTSGSYEQYF. The CDR3 DNA follows: TGTGCCAGCAGCATCGGGACTAGCGGCTCCTACGAGCAGTACTTC. The whole variable domain, remainder taken from reference TRBV7-9 and TRBJ2-7, is DTGVSQNPRHKITKRGQNVTFRCDPISEHNRLYWYRQTLGQGPEFLTYFQNEAQLEKSRLLSDRFSAERPKGSFSTLEIQRTEQGDSAMYLCASSIGTSGSYEQYFGPGTRLTVT.

The chain carries TRBV6-5 and TRBJ1-2; a weak D match, TRBD1 (5 bases). Germline values: CDR1 MNHEY, CDR2 SVGAGI. The CDR3 spans 15 residues. Trimming removed 5 bases at V and 1 base at J, with 14 bases between. CDR3 coding DNA: TGTGCCAGCAGTCCAGACAGTGCTAGTAACTATGGCTACACCTTC. It codes for CASSPDSASNYGYTF.

This chain joins TRBV12-3 or TRBV12-4 and TRBJ1-1; D perhaps matches TRBD1 (5 bases). V was shortened by 3 bases and J by 10 bases, with 15 bases between the two germline ends. The CDR3 covers 13 residues. CDR3 sequence reads: CASSLGGTLGAFF. The CDR3 bases are TGTGCCAGCAGTTTGGGGGGAACACTGGGAGCTTTCTTT.

This clone has a single count. This same CDR3 is encoded by further DNA sequences in the sample. The genes are TRBV7-9 and TRBJ1-2, with D perhaps TRBD1 (6 bases). Trimming removed 3 bases at V and 6 bases at J, with 11 bases between. The CDR3 length is 13 residues. The germline gives CDR1 SEHNR, CDR2 FQNEAQ (reference sequence). CDR3 region: CASSLGQGNGYTF. The CDR3 DNA reads as TGTGCCAGCAGCTTGGGGCAGGGGAATGGCTACACCTTC.

J is TRBJ2-1 and V is TRBV24-1; 7 bases match TRBD2. The trim removed 3 bases at V and 6 bases at J, leaving 10 bases unmatched. The length of the CDR3 is 16 residues. CDR1 is KGHDR and CDR2 is SFDVKD in the germline V gene. CDR3 sequence (DNA): TGTGCCACCAGTGATCCCTTAGGGAGGGCCCCCAATGAGCAGTTCTTC. Its translation: CATSDPLGRAPNEQFF.

CDR3 residues: CASSSGVGNEQFF. DNA for the CDR3: TGTGCCAGCAGTTCAGGGGTGGGCAATGAGCAGTTCTTC. The chain recombines TRBV28 with TRBJ2-1; possible D gene TRBD1, 6 bases. This CDR3 comprises 13 residues. V was trimmed by 4 bases and J by 6 bases, leaving 10 bases between them. The V gene's germline CDR1 is MDHEN and CDR2 SYDVKM.

The chain uses TRBV10-2 and TRBJ2-3; possible D gene TRBD2, 6 bases. This CDR3 has 16 amino acids. V lost 6 bases, J lost 0 bases, and 16 bases lay in between. Germline loops: CDR1 WSHSY, CDR2 SAAADI. CDR3 in amino acids: CASSTAGGTSTDTQYF. The CDR3, as DNA: TGCGCCAGCAGCACAGCCGGGGGAACTAGCACAGATACGCAGTATTTT.

This clone was picked up one time. The V call is TRBV7-9, the J call TRBJ2-1, with D perhaps matching TRBD2 (6 bases). This CDR3 contains 13 residues. V lost 5 bases and J lost 7, with 12 bases in between. The germline CDR1 and CDR2 sequences are SEHNR and FQNEAQ (reference sequence). CDR3 loop: CASSLRSGNEQFF. CDR3 nucleotide sequence: TGTGCCAGCAGCCTCCGAAGCGGGAATGAGCAGTTCTTC.

This clone turned up a few times. The chain couples TRBV5-5 to TRBJ2-3, with no clear D. In germline, CDR1 is SGHKS, CDR2 YYEKEE (reference sequence). Trimming removed 4 bases from V and 7 bases from J, with 22 bases in between. CDR3 size: 16 residues. CDR3 in amino acids: CASSTLIVPSTNTQYF. For the CDR3, the DNA is TGTGCCAGCAGCACTCTTATTGTCCCCTCCACGAATACGCAGTATTTT.

The chain recombines TRBV3-1 (or the pseudogene TRBV3-2) with TRBJ1-2; D unresolved. This CDR3 is built from 14 residues. Deletions cut 5 bases from V and 5 bases from J, with 15 bases between. Germline loops: CDR1 LGHDT, CDR2 YNNKEL (reference sequence). The CDR3 region is CASSIEQIPYGYTF. The CDR3, as DNA: TGTGCCAGCAGCATAGAACAGATTCCGTATGGCTACACCTTC.

The chain uses TRBV27 and TRBJ2-1, with D maybe TRBD2 (6 bases). From germline, CDR1 is MNHEY and CDR2 SMNVEV (reference sequence). V was trimmed by 11 bases and J by 1 base, leaving 27 bases between them. This CDR3 spans 18 amino acids. The CDR3 spells CACQSRSGYPYSYNEQFF. The CDR3 bases are TGTGCCTGCCAATCACGAAGCGGGTACCCCTATTCCTACAATGAGCAGTTCTTC.